This T cell receptor (beta chain) appears in the sequencing data of a study of T cells in Graves' hyperthyroidism and ophthalmopathy. This clonotype occurred a few times. There were TCR beta CDR3 regions amplified from RNA transcripts. HTBI primers were the set used in a first-round RT-PCR of the TCR CDR3. MiXCR, applied by TCRdb to the multiplex PCR reads, yields one record per CDR3 protein. The repertoire holds about 600,000 distinct CDR3 sequences, with 12% to 15% as singletons. V shed 2 bases, J shed 0 bases, and the junction held 4 bases outside the gene matches. CDR1 is SEHNR, CDR2 FQNEAQ, per germline (reference sequence). CDR3 length: 15 residues.

The sequenced sample was blood. This receptor was taken from a woman aged 18-29 years with Graves' ophthalmopathy. The chain joins TRBV7-9 to TRBJ2-7; 7 bases are a match to TRBD1. The CDR3: CASSLQGEISYEQYF. DNA of the CDR3: TGTGCCAGCAGCTTACAGGGGGAAATCTCCTACGAGCAGTACTTC. Full variable domain (outside the CDR3, taken from reference TRBV7-9 and TRBJ2-7): DTGVSQNPRHKITKRGQNVTFRCDPISEHNRLYWYRQTLGQGPEFLTYFQNEAQLEKSRLLSDRFSAERPKGSFSTLEIQRTEQGDSAMYLCASSLQGEISYEQYFGPGTRLTVT.